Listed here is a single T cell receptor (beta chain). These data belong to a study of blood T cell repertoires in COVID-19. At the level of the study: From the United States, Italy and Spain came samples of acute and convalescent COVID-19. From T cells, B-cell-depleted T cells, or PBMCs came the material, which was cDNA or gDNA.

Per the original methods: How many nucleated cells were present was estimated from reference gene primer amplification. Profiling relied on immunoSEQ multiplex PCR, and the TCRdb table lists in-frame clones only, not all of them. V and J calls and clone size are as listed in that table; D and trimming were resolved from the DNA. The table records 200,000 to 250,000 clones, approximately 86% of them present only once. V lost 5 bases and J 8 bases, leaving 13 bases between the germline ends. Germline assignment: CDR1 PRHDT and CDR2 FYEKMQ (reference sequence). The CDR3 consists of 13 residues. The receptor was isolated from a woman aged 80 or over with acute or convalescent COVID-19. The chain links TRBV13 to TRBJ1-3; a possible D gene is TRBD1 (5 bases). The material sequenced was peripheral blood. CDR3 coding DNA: TGTGCCAGCAGCCCTAAGGGGTCGCACACCATATATTTT. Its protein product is CASSPKGSHTIYF.